This entry lists 11 T cell receptor beta chains sequenced from one sample in a study of T cell responses to AZD1222 COVID-19 vaccine. This table comes from immunoSEQ multiplex PCR, and its TCRdb copy is limited to in-frame clones, with some not included. The table shows 200,000 to 250,000 clones, with about 92% occurring only once. Here the sequenced sample was peripheral blood, taken on day 0 of MenACWY control vaccination. These receptors came from an adult in good health.

The chain couples TRBV5-4 to TRBJ2-1; D is perhaps TRBD2 (6 bases). The germline CDR1 and CDR2 sequences are SGHNT and YYREEE (reference sequence). V lost 5 bases and J 2 bases, leaving 11 bases between the germline ends. CDR3 length: 14 amino acids. Written as DNA, the CDR3 is TGTGCCAGCAGTCTTACGGGAGCCTACAATGAGCAGTTCTTC. Translating gives CASSLTGAYNEQFF.

The gene calls are TRBV7-3 and TRBJ2-7; 9 bases agree with TRBD1. The CDR3 is made up of 13 amino acids. The germline CDR1 and CDR2 sequences are SGHTA and FQGTGA. Germline trimming cut 4 bases from V and 6 bases from J; bases unmatched to any gene: 4. This chain's CDR3 is CASSSQTGGEQYF. The DNA of the CDR3 is TGTGCCAGCAGCTCGCAGACAGGGGGCGAGCAGTACTTC.

V gene TRBV7-9 combines with J gene TRBJ1-1; D call uncertain. From germline, CDR1 is SEHNR and CDR2 FQNEAQ (reference sequence). This CDR3 is built from 17 residues. Trimming took off 4 bases at V and 3 bases at J, with 21 bases between the two ends. CDR3 sequence (DNA): TGTGCCAGCAGCTCAGGAAAGGTGGCAGGAAGGGACACTGAAGCTTTCTTT. Translation: CASSSGKVAGRDTEAFF.

The sample holds a few counts of this clone. The chain is built from TRBV6-5 and TRBJ2-7; D is uncertain. The CDR3 sequence is 13 residues long. Trimming removed 5 bases from V and 2 bases from J, with 10 bases in between. Germline V gives CDR1 MNHEY, CDR2 SVGAGI. In DNA form, the CDR3 reads TGTGCCAGCAGTAAGCCGGCCACCTACGAGCAGTACTTC. This sequence encodes CASSKPATYEQYF.

The gene calls are TRBV11-2 and TRBJ1-1; no definite D call. Germline V gives CDR1 SGHAT, CDR2 FQNNGV. Trimming cost V 5 bases and J 1 base, with 11 bases left between them. The CDR3 runs 14 residues. Written as DNA, the CDR3 is TGTGCCAGCAGCCAAGTTCCGGGGAACACTGAAGCTTTCTTT. Protein product: CASSQVPGNTEAFF.

CDR3 bases: TGTGCCAGCAGTTACCGGCGGGGCGGGGAACGATATGGCTACACCTTC. It encodes CASSYRRGGERYGYTF. The V call is TRBV28, the J call TRBJ1-2; tentative D call: TRBD1 (5 bases). This CDR3 is 16 amino acids long. CDR1 MDHEN and CDR2 SYDVKM come from the germline V gene. Between the trimmed V and J ends, which lost 4 bases and 5 bases, there was a span of 20 bases.

This rearrangement joins TRBV5-1 to TRBJ1-2; 7 bases agree with TRBD1. V shed 4 bases and J 1 base; nucleotides not matched to a gene: 4. CDR3 length: 14 amino acids. The germline CDR1 and CDR2 sequences are SGHRS and YFSETQ. The CDR3 protein is CASSPGQLNYGYTF. The CDR3 DNA reads as TGCGCCAGCAGCCCGGGACAGCTTAACTATGGCTACACCTTC.

V is TRBV29-1 and J is TRBJ1-1; 7 bases agree with TRBD1. The germline V gene encodes CDR1 SQVTM and CDR2 ANQGSEA. Trimming at V came to 6 bases and at J to 5 bases, leaving 6 bases not matched to a gene. The CDR3 is 12 residues long. The CDR3 DNA sequence: TGCAGCGTGGCCAAGACAGGGACTGAAGCTTTCTTT. Its protein product is CSVAKTGTEAFF.

This clone was detected only once. This chain links TRBV7-2 with TRBJ1-1; a possible D gene is TRBD1 (6 bases). V lost 1 base and J lost 4, with 13 bases in between. The CDR3 is 15 amino acids. Per germline, CDR1 SGHTA and CDR2 FQGNSA. The CDR3 nucleotides are TGTGCCAGCAGCTTAGGTGGGGGGCCCCGCACTGAAGCTTTCTTT. It encodes CASSLGGGPRTEAFF.

The chain uses TRBV9 and TRBJ1-6, with D possibly matching TRBD1 (5 bases). Per the germline V gene, CDR1 is SGDLS and CDR2 is YYNGEE. The CDR3 spans 16 residues. Between the trimmed V and J ends, which lost 4 bases and 5 bases, there was a span of 16 bases. The CDR3 coding sequence is TGTGCCAGCAGCCCTCAATTGACAGAGCATAATTCACCCCTCCACTTT. It codes for CASSPQLTEHNSPLHF. Supplemented by reference TRBV9 and TRBJ1-6, the full variable domain reads DSGVTQTPKHLITATGQRVTLRCSPRSGDLSVYWYQQSLDQGLQFLIQYYNGEERAKGNILERFSAQQFPDLHSELNLSSLELGDSALYFCASSPQLTEHNSPLHFGNGTRLTVT.

V and J are TRBV30 and TRBJ1-5; D is unresolved. V dropped 0 bases and J dropped 5 bases, with 14 bases sitting between them. The CDR3 loop spans 15 amino acids. In germline, CDR1 is GTSNPN, CDR2 SVGIG (reference sequence). The CDR3 sequence is CAWSVGIFLDQPQHF. The DNA of the CDR3 is TGTGCCTGGAGTGTGGGGATTTTTCTCGATCAGCCCCAGCATTTT.